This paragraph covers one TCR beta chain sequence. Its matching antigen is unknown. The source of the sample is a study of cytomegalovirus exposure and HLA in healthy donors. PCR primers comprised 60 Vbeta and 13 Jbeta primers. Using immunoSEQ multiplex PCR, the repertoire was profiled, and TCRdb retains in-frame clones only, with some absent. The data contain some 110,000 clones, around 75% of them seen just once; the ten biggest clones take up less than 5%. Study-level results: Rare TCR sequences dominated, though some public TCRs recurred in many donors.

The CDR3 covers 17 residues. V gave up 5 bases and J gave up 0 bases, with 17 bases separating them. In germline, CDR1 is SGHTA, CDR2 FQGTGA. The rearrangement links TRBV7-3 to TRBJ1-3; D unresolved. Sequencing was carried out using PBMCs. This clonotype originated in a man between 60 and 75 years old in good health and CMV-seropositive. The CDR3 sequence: CASSPANGGISGNTIYF. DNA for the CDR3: TGTGCCAGCAGCCCCGCGAATGGAGGCATCTCTGGAAACACCATATATTTT.